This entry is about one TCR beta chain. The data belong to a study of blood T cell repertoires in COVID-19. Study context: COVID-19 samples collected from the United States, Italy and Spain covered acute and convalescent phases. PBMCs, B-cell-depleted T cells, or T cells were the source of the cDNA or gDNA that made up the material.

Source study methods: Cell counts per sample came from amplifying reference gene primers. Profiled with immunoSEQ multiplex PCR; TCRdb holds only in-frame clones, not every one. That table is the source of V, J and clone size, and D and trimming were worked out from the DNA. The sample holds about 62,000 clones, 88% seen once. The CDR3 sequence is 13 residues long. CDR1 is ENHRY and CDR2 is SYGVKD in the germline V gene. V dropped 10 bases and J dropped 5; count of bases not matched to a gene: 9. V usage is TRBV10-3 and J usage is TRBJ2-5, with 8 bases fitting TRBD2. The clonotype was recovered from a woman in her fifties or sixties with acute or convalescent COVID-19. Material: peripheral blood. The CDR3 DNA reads TGTGCCACAAGGACAGCGGGGGAGGAGACCCAGTACTTC. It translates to CATRTAGEETQYF.